Below, 14 T cell receptor beta chains from the same sample are listed, as sequenced in a study of blood T cells in healthy people across ages. For the second PCR, which ran for about 7 to 11 cycles, a sample-barcoded 5' primer and a J-beta primer mix were used. TCRdb passed the 5' RACE reads through MiXCR, listing each CDR3 protein once. The sample holds about a million distinct CDR3 sequences, roughly 47% seen once. The sample comprised blood. These TCRs come from a woman aged 55-69 years in good health.

This clonotype has just one count. The rearrangement links TRBV28 to TRBJ2-1; 9 bases are shared with TRBD2. J gave up 9 bases and V 8 bases, and 11 bases lay outside the gene matches. The CDR3 contains 14 residues. CDR1 and CDR2 from the germline V gene are MDHEN and SYDVKM. Here the CDR3 DNA reads TGTGCCAGCGGGGTGGCGGGAGGGCTCGGTGAGCAGTTCTTC. Its translation is CASGVAGGLGEQFF.

This clonotype was seen only a few times. The genes are TRBV20-1 and TRBJ2-3; no definite D call. Looked up from germline, CDR1 is DFQATT and CDR2 is SNEGSKA (reference sequence). The germline V and J ends were trimmed by 4 bases and 2 bases, with 7 bases remaining between them. The CDR3 is made up of 12 amino acids. Here the CDR3 DNA reads TGCAGTGCTACCCCCCCCACAGATACGCAGTATTTT. It encodes CSATPPTDTQYF.

This chain uses TRBV20-1 with TRBJ1-4, with 9 bases matching TRBD1. The germline gives CDR1 DFQATT, CDR2 SNEGSKA (reference sequence). J gave up 5 bases and V 3 bases, and 4 bases lay outside the gene matches. The CDR3 covers 14 residues. The CDR3 DNA reads TGCAGTGCTAGGCCAGGACAGGGGAATGAAAAACTGTTTTTT. It is translated as CSARPGQGNEKLFF.

The rearrangement uses TRBV27 and TRBJ2-5; 10 bases are a match to TRBD2. The CDR3 has 16 residues. From germline, CDR1 is MNHEY and CDR2 SMNVEV (reference sequence). The V and J ends lost 2 bases and 4 bases, in that order; junction bases with no gene match: 7. CDR3 nucleotides: TGTGCCAGCAGTTTAAGGCCTAGCGGGAGTCGAGAGACCCAGTACTTC. Protein product: CASSLRPSGSRETQYF.

The genes are TRBV7-2 and TRBJ1-5; TRBD1 matches 9 bases. CDR1 is SGHTA and CDR2 is FQGNSA in the germline V gene. This CDR3 has 15 amino acids. V was pared by 4 bases and J by 6 bases, with 7 bases of the junction left unmatched. CDR3 nucleotide sequence: TGTGCCAGCAGCTCGCACAGGGGGCGAGGTCAGCCCCAGCATTTT. Translation: CASSSHRGRGQPQHF.

The chain couples TRBV6-5 to TRBJ2-5; D remains unclear. V shed 7 bases and J shed 9 bases, with 15 bases lying between them. The CDR3 runs 12 residues. Germline CDR1 is MNHEY and CDR2 is SVGAGI. The CDR3 DNA sequence: TGTGCCAGCAAACAACCCCCGGATGCCCAGTACTTC. Translating it yields CASKQPPDAQYF.

V is TRBV7-2 and J is TRBJ2-1; TRBD1 matches 9 bases. CDR1 and CDR2 from the germline V gene are SGHTA and FQGNSA. The CDR3 has 12 residues. J gave up 14 bases and V 3 bases, and 5 bases lay outside the gene matches. Written as DNA, the CDR3 is TGTGCCAGCAGCTTCTACCGGGACAGGGAGTTCTTC. Translated, it gives CASSFYRDREFF.

This rearrangement joins TRBV6-2 or TRBV6-3 to TRBJ2-3, with 8 nucleotides matching TRBD1. After removal of 5 bases from V and 0 bases from J, the junction contained 4 bases not matched to a gene. Germline V gene sequence: CDR1 MNHEY, CDR2 SVGEGT. CDR3 length equals 15 residues. CDR3 residues: CASSDRDRSTDTQYF. The CDR3 DNA sequence: TGTGCCAGCAGTGACCGGGACAGGAGCACAGATACGCAGTATTTT.

The chain couples TRBV10-3 to TRBJ2-2; D unclear. The V end was cut by 0 bases, the J end by 5 bases, with 4 bases between. The germline CDR1 and CDR2 sequences are ENHRY and SYGVKD. This CDR3 is built from 13 residues. CDR3 coding DNA: TGTGCCATCAGTGAGTCGATAACCGGGGAGCTGTTTTTT. Encoded protein: CAISESITGELFF.

Comments on this clonotype: The junction and the germline gene differ at one end; a read error may be behind it. V is TRBV30 and J is TRBJ2-3; weak D call: TRBD2 (5 bases). CDR3 length: 13 amino acids. CDR1 and CDR2 (germline): GTSNPN, SVGIG (reference sequence). The CDR3 nucleotides read TGTGCCCGGAGAGAGGGAAGTTCGGTTACGCAGTATTTT. It codes for CARREGSSVTQYF.

The chain carries TRBV7-2 and TRBJ1-4; no clear D gene. The CDR3 contains 17 residues. Trimming left V 5 bases short and J 3 bases short, with 19 bases between. Germline-derived CDR1 and CDR2 are SGHTA and FQGNSA. The CDR3 loop is CASSTTTDLRANEKLFF. For the CDR3, the DNA is TGTGCCAGCAGCACTACTACCGACCTGAGAGCTAATGAAAAACTGTTTTTT. The full variable domain, in which reference TRBV7-2 and TRBJ1-4 provide the parts outside the CDR3, is GAGVSQSPSNKVTEKGKDVELRCDPISGHTALYWYRQSLGQGLEFLIYFQGNSAPDKSGLPSDRFSAERTGGSVSTLTIQRTQQEDSAVYLCASSTTTDLRANEKLFFGSGTQLSVL.

This chain joins TRBV7-9 and TRBJ1-2; possible D gene TRBD1, 5 bases. The germline CDR1 and CDR2 sequences are SEHNR and FQNEAQ (reference sequence). The CDR3 is 15 amino acids. Trimming took off 5 bases at V and 8 bases at J, with 21 bases between the two ends. The CDR3 protein is CASSRAGRGVDGYTF. In nucleotides, the CDR3 is TGTGCCAGCAGCCGCGCGGGTCGGGGGGTTGACGGCTACACCTTC. The full variable domain, its missing parts supplied by reference TRBV7-9 and TRBJ1-2, is DTGVSQNPRHKITKRGQNVTFRCDPISEHNRLYWYRQTLGQGPEFLTYFQNEAQLEKSRLLSDRFSAERPKGSFSTLEIQRTEQGDSAMYLCASSRAGRGVDGYTFGSGTRLTVV.

This clonotype was counted a few times. In DNA form, the CDR3 reads TGTGCCACCAGCAGAGCCTTACTTGACGAAGGGGAGACCCAGTACTTC. Translation: CATSRALLDEGETQYF. This chain connects TRBV15 to TRBJ2-5; D is unresolved. Trimming took off 1 base at V and 5 bases at J, with 17 bases between the two ends. The germline CDR1 and CDR2 sequences are LNHNV and YYDKDF (reference sequence). CDR3 size: 16 residues.

V gene TRBV4-2 combines with J gene TRBJ2-3; 10 bases line up with TRBD2. The V gene end was trimmed by 2 bases and the J gene end by 6 bases; junction bases not matched to a gene: 2. Germline V gene sequence: CDR1 LGHNA, CDR2 YNFKEQ. The CDR3 loop spans 14 amino acids. CDR3 protein: CASSQISGRDTQYF. The CDR3 nucleotides are TGTGCCAGCAGCCAAATTAGCGGGAGGGATACGCAGTATTTT.